This T cell receptor beta chain was recovered during a study of early T cells in non-severe SARS-CoV-2 infection. Study information: The authors sequenced bulk RNA from unsorted whole blood, leaving chains unpaired.

Unique molecular identifiers (one per individual cDNA molecule) were attached. Via MiXCR, TCRdb re-called the 5' RACE reads, giving one row per CDR3 protein. Of about 58,000 distinct CDR3 sequences listed, over 10% are singletons. Trimming pared 2 bases from V and 2 bases from J, leaving 10 bases between. Germline V lookup: CDR1 LGHDT, CDR2 YNNKEL (reference sequence). The CDR3 has 14 residues. The source of this sequence is an adult who was a healthcare worker with PCR-confirmed SARS-CoV-2 infection or an uninfected control (not recorded which). V is TRBV3-1 and J is TRBJ2-7; tentatively, D is TRBD1 or TRBD2 (5 bases each). The sequenced material came from whole blood. The CDR3: CASSQWGMPYEQYF. DNA of the CDR3: TGTGCCAGCAGCCAATGGGGGATGCCCTACGAGCAGTACTTC.